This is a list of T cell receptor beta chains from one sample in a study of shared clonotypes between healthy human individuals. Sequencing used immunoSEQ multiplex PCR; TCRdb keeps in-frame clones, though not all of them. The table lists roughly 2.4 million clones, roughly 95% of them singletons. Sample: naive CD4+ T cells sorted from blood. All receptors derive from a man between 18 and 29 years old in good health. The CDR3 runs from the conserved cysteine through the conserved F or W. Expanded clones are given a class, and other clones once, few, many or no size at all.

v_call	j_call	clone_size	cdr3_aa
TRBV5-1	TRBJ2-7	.	CASSFLAGEYEQYF
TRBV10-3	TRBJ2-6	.	CAITPGLSSGANVLTF
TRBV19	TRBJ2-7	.	CASSLGTAYEQYF
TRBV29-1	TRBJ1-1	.	CSVGVRGSNTEAFF
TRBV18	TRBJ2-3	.	CASSAGTSGSGTDTQYF
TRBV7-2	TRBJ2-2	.	CASSLERLGLSGELFF
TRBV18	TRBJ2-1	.	CASSPPTGSSYNEQFF
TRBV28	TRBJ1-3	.	CASSFGSGNTIYF
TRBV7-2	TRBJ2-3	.	CASSLSEGTDTQYF
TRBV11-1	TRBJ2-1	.	CASSLDGQINEQFF
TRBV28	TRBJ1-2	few	CASSSYGYTF
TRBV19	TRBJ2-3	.	CASSPRTALSTDTQYF
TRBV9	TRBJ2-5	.	CASSTRLEVATQYF
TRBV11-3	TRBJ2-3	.	CASSLLAGTDTQYF
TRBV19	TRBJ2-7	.	CASSVGYEQYF
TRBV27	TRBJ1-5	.	CASSPRTGLNQPQHF
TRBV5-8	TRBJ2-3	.	CASSTFRGAQYF
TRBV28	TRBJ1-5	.	CASTLAGKHQPQHF
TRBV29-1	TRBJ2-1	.	CSVDHGGSSYNEQFF
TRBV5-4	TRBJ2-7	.	CASSPNYGTITYEQYF
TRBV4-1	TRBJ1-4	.	CASSQDLLRGASEKLFF
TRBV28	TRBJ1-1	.	CASINPGQGNTEAFF
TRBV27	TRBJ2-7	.	CASSSTLASSYEQYF
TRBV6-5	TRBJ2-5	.	CASSATGSLTQYF
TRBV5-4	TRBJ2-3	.	CASSLQQESTDTQYF
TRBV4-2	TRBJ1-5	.	CASSQENQPQHF
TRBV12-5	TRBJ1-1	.	CASGFMRTSNTEAFF
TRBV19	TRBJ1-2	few	CASTDIYGYTF
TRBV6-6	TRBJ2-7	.	CASLEGPPNYEQYF
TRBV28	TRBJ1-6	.	CASSLVPSPNSPLHF
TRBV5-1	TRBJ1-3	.	CASSLGGPTGTGNTIYF
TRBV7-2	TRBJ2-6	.	CASTRGGTGANVLTF
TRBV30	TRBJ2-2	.	CAWSVRNRAFTGELFF
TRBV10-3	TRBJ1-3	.	CAAGGGVAGNTIYF
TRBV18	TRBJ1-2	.	CASSSLPEGGYTF
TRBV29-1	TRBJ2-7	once	CSVEIQGENEQYF
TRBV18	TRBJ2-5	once	CASSPPLGSEETQYF
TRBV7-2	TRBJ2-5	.	CASSPRTGLQETQYF
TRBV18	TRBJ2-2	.	CASSEGNTGELFF
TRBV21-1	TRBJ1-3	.	CASAGQAAGNTIYF
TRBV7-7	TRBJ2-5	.	CASSMTGFGETQYF
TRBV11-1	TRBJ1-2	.	CASSFTRELGYTF
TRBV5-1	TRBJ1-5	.	CASSLAGASNQPQHF
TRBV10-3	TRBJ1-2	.	CAIKGLGYGYTF
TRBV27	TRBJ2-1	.	CASSLLRREGQFF
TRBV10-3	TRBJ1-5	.	CAISESGGAHQPQHF
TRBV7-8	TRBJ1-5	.	CASSPRGGLGPQHF